The count of the clone carrying this TCR beta chain is one. This entry belongs to a study of blood T cell repertoires in COVID-19. Turning to the study itself: Spain, Italy and the United States supplied samples that represented acute and convalescent COVID-19.

V was pared by 1 base and J by 8 bases, with 11 bases between. Germline V gene data show CDR1 as LNHDA and CDR2 as SQIVND (reference sequence). The CDR3 extends over 13 amino acids. The table came from immunoSEQ multiplex PCR; TCRdb's copy has only in-frame clones and leaves some out. This table has some 300,000 clones, more than 70% appearing once. The clonotype was recovered from a woman in her sixties or seventies in a cohort exposed to, infected with or recovered from COVID-19 (not recorded which). The sample taken for sequencing was PBMCs or T cells enriched from blood (not recorded which). The V and J genes are TRBV19 and TRBJ1-2; D unclear. Here the CDR3 DNA reads TGTGCCAGTAGTATAGTGGGAGGGTACGGCTACACCTTC. As protein: CASSIVGGYGYTF.